Shown below are 14 T cell receptor beta chains from a single sample sequenced in a study of identical twins. From the 5' RACE reads, TCRdb called clonotypes with MiXCR, one entry per CDR3 protein. The sample comprises about 810,000 distinct CDR3 sequences, over 9% of which are singletons, and roughly 1.5% rests with the top ten. This sample also appeared in a second study, on yellow fever vaccine responses in identical twins.

The sequenced material came from PBMCs. These receptors came from a woman between 18 and 30 years old in good health.

At least ten counts were recorded for this clonotype. This chain links TRBV11-2 with TRBJ2-1; D is perhaps TRBD1 or TRBD2 (5 bases each). Germline V CDR1 and CDR2: SGHAT, FQNNGV. V was cut by 6 bases and J by 10 bases, with 13 bases left in between. CDR3 length: 12 residues. The CDR3: CASSSDRREQFF. The CDR3 DNA is TGTGCCAGCAGTAGCGACAGACGCGAGCAGTTCTTC.

In this sample, this clonotype turned up a few times. The CDR3 coding sequence is TGTGCCATTCGGGCCGGGACTAGCGATATGGGTGAGCAGTTCTTC. Translated: CAIRAGTSDMGEQFF. The chain couples TRBV10-3 to TRBJ2-1; 10 nucleotides agree with TRBD2. With V trimmed by 9 bases and J by 9 bases, 14 bases remained unmatched. Per germline, CDR1 ENHRY and CDR2 SYGVKD. The CDR3 is 15 residues long.

This chain links TRBV11-3 with TRBJ1-1; D call uncertain. Trimming stripped 6 bases from V and 0 bases from J, with 14 bases between. From germline, CDR1 is SGHNT and CDR2 YENEEA. There are 15 residues in the CDR3. CDR3 sequence reads: CASSGGLVLNTEAFF. Written as DNA, the CDR3 is TGTGCCAGCAGTGGAGGCTTAGTCTTGAACACTGAAGCTTTCTTT.

This clonotype has a count of ten or more. This chain joins TRBV7-9 and TRBJ2-3, with 9 bases that match TRBD1. The CDR3 is made up of 15 amino acids. V was clipped by 6 bases and J by 1 base; unmatched bases: 5. CDR1 is SEHNR, CDR2 FQNEAQ, per germline (reference sequence). The CDR3 nucleotides read TGTGCCAGCAGTCGTACAGGGGGCGGCACAGATACGCAGTATTTT. Its translation: CASSRTGGGTDTQYF.

This chain uses TRBV7-9 with TRBJ2-3; no clear D. This CDR3 has 16 residues. Trimming stripped 0 bases from V and 0 bases from J, with 10 bases between. Germline CDR1 reads SEHNR; CDR2 reads FQNEAQ (reference sequence). CDR3 bases: TGTGCCAGCAGCTTAGCCCGGAGCACTAGCACAGATACGCAGTATTTT. Its protein product is CASSLARSTSTDTQYF.

This clonotype showed up just a few times. The V gene is TRBV12-3 or TRBV12-4, the J gene TRBJ1-1, with D possibly being TRBD1 (5 bases). CDR3 length equals 15 residues. Trimming left V 3 bases short and J 6 bases short, with 17 bases between. The CDR3 spells CASSLGWGPVAEAFF. DNA for the CDR3: TGTGCCAGCAGTTTGGGATGGGGCCCCGTGGCTGAAGCTTTCTTT.

In its sample, this clonotype was seen many times. The V call is TRBV2, the J call TRBJ2-3; D is unresolved. Germline CDR1 is SNHLY and CDR2 is FYNNEI. The V and J ends lost 3 bases and 0 bases respectively, with 4 bases between them. The CDR3 has 13 residues. The DNA of the CDR3 is TGTGCCAGCAGTGAGTCTAGCACAGATACGCAGTATTTT. Amino acids: CASSESSTDTQYF.

This clonotype was detected many times. The chain employs TRBV7-2 and TRBJ2-2, with D hard to call. The germline V and J ends were trimmed by 5 bases and 2 bases, with 15 bases remaining between them. Germline V gene data show CDR1 as SGHTA and CDR2 as FQGNSA. This CDR3 has 16 amino acids. CDR3 in amino acids: CASSTYWTKNTGELFF. CDR3 bases: TGTGCCAGCAGCACCTACTGGACCAAAAACACCGGGGAGCTGTTTTTT.

The gene calls are TRBV28 and TRBJ2-7; possibly TRBD1 for D (5 bases). The CDR3 totals 15 residues. Germline values: CDR1 MDHEN, CDR2 SYDVKM. V lost 2 bases, J lost 4 bases, and 15 bases lay in between. This CDR3 reads CASSLGRTWKYEQYV. The DNA for the CDR3 is TGTGCCAGCAGTTTAGGACGGACATGGAAATACGAGCAGTACGTC.

Only a few counts were recorded for this clonotype. V is TRBV20-1 and J is TRBJ2-7; 7 bases align to TRBD2. This CDR3 region has 12 residues. Germline V gene data show CDR1 as DFQATT and CDR2 as SNEGSKA (reference sequence). J was trimmed by 4 bases and V by 3 bases; bases with no gene match: 3. The CDR3 DNA sequence: TGCAGTGCTAGGGCTAGCGGTTACGAGCAGTACGTC. Its protein is CSARASGYEQYV.

This clonotype has just a few counts. The chain has TRBV12-3 or TRBV12-4 and TRBJ1-4; D gene unclear. The V end lost 1 base, the J end lost 4 bases, and 10 bases lay between the germline ends. The CDR3 extends over 15 amino acids. The CDR3 sequence is CASSLGGQINEKLFF. In DNA form, the CDR3 reads TGTGCCAGCAGTTTAGGCGGGCAGATTAATGAAAAACTGTTTTTT.

This sequence joins TRBV28 and TRBJ1-4; a weak D match, TRBD1 (6 bases). Trimming shortened V by 5 bases and J by 10 bases, and 20 bases separated the two germline ends. Germline V gene lookup returns CDR1 MDHEN and CDR2 SYDVKM. The CDR3 extends over 15 amino acids. The CDR3 is CASSMPQGILRKLFF. As DNA, the CDR3 is TGTGCCAGCAGTATGCCCCAGGGGATACTACGAAAACTGTTTTTT.

This clonotype was picked up a small number of times. The CDR3 bases are TGTGCCAGCATGGGTGGGGGACAGGGTTTCTACGAGCAGTACTTC. Encoded protein: CASMGGGQGFYEQYF. This chain links TRBV6-1 with TRBJ2-7; 9 bases line up with TRBD1. Losses at the gene ends were 7 bases for V and 3 bases for J; bases not matched to a gene: 10. Germline V gives CDR1 MNHNS, CDR2 SASEGT. This CDR3 is 15 amino acids long.

The CDR3 DNA sequence: TGTGCCAGCAGCTTTGGCCGGGTCGACTCCTACGAGCAGTACTTC. Protein: CASSFGRVDSYEQYF. This sequence joins TRBV7-9 and TRBJ2-7; no definite D call. The CDR3 spans 15 residues. Looked up from germline, CDR1 is SEHNR and CDR2 is FQNEAQ (reference sequence). V lost 3 bases, J lost 0 bases, and 12 bases lay in between. The full variable domain, in which reference TRBV7-9 and TRBJ2-7 provide the parts outside the CDR3, is DTGVSQNPRHKITKRGQNVTFRCDPISEHNRLYWYRQTLGQGPEFLTYFQNEAQLEKSRLLSDRFSAERPKGSFSTLEIQRTEQGDSAMYLCASSFGRVDSYEQYFGPGTRLTVT.